A single sample is the source of the 27 T cell receptor beta chains below, sequenced in a study of vaccination effects on CD4 cells after COVID-19. These receptors have no known antigen. Culture proceeded for more than 8 days, and CD4+ T cells were then isolated. Vaccine administered to participants consisted of two doses of either BNT162b2 or mRNA-1273. Assay: immunoSEQ multiplex PCR; the TCRdb copy retains only in-frame clones and omits some. The sample has approximately 29,000 clones, 74% seen once; the top ten hold about 15%. Sequences were derived from CD4+ T cells from PBMCs cultured without peptide, sampled after COVID-19 vaccination. These receptors originate from a human donor who received a COVID-19 vaccine.

This clone was picked up a small number of times. The chain uses TRBV19 and TRBJ1-2; a weak D match, TRBD1 (5 bases). The CDR3 spans 15 residues. Germline assignment: CDR1 LNHDA and CDR2 SQIVND (reference sequence). Trimming shortened V by 3 bases and J by 2 bases, and 13 bases separated the two germline ends. The CDR3 region has the DNA TGTGCCAGTAGTATTATCCGGGGGGGAAACTATGGCTACACCTTC. Translation gives CASSIIRGGNYGYTF.

The chain links TRBV6-2 or TRBV6-3 to TRBJ1-2; D is undetermined. The CDR3 contains 13 residues. V was shortened by 2 bases and J by 1 base, with 5 bases between the two germline ends. Germline assignment: CDR1 MNHEY and CDR2 SVGEGT. CDR3 in amino acids: CASSYVLNYGYTF. The DNA of the CDR3 is TGTGCCAGCAGTTACGTTCTTAACTATGGCTACACCTTC.

This clone has a single count. This sequence joins TRBV7-9 and TRBJ2-1; 14 nucleotides agree with TRBD2. After removal of 5 bases from V and 7 bases from J, the junction contained 7 bases not matched to a gene. CDR1 is SEHNR and CDR2 is FQNEAQ in the germline V gene (reference sequence). CDR3 length: 16 residues. CDR3 nucleotides: TGTGCCAGCAGCGTCCTGACTAGCGGGAGGGGGAATGAGCAGTTCTTC. Translation gives CASSVLTSGRGNEQFF.

V and J are TRBV27 and TRBJ1-5; TRBD1 agrees at 10 bases. V trimming: 3 bases; J trimming: 3 bases; junction bases outside the gene matches: 5. This CDR3 has 16 residues. Germline V gives CDR1 MNHEY, CDR2 SMNVEV (reference sequence). CDR3 sequence (DNA): TGTGCCAGCAGTTTCGGGACAGGGGTGGACAATCAGCCCCAGCATTTT. The encoded protein is CASSFGTGVDNQPQHF.

The CDR3 DNA sequence: TGTGCCAGCAGTTACGTGGGGGCCGCAGCGAGGGAGACCCAGTACTTC. This gives the protein CASSYVGAAARETQYF. This sequence joins TRBV6-6 and TRBJ2-5; the D gene is possibly TRBD1 (6 bases). This CDR3 has 16 amino acids. The germline CDR1 and CDR2 sequences are MNHNY and SVGAGI (reference sequence). V was cut by 2 bases and J by 5 bases, with 18 bases left in between.

This chain connects TRBV5-6 to TRBJ2-7; D remains ambiguous. V gave up 5 bases and J gave up 7 bases, with 19 bases separating them. Germline assignment: CDR1 SGHDT and CDR2 YYEEEE. The CDR3 runs to 14 residues. CDR3 DNA sequence: TGTGCCAGCAGTTCACGTCTGGGTGTGACGGAGCAGTACTTC. This translates into CASSSRLGVTEQYF.

The V and J genes are TRBV7-9 and TRBJ1-2; the D gene is possibly TRBD1 (6 bases). CDR1 SEHNR and CDR2 FQNEAQ come from the germline V gene (reference sequence). The V end was cut by 3 bases, the J end by 7 bases, with 15 bases between. The CDR3 covers 14 residues. CDR3 sequence: CASSLGNRDTGYTF. The DNA for the CDR3 is TGTGCCAGCAGCTTGGGAAACAGGGACACTGGCTACACCTTC.

The chain couples TRBV30 to TRBJ2-1; a possible D gene is TRBD1 (7 bases). Germline CDR1 is GTSNPN and CDR2 is SVGIG (reference sequence). V gave up 7 bases and J gave up 1 base, with 11 bases separating them. This CDR3 has 13 residues. The CDR3 spells CAYSGGSYNEQFF. CDR3 sequence (DNA): TGTGCCTACTCAGGGGGGTCCTACAATGAGCAGTTCTTC.

This clone was detected only once. The V and J genes are TRBV30 and TRBJ1-2; D is unresolved. The length of the CDR3 is 15 residues. Germline loops: CDR1 GTSNPN, CDR2 SVGIG (reference sequence). Trimming took 4 bases from V and 4 from J, leaving 19 bases between them. CDR3 bases: TGTGCCTGGAATCGGGCTGACCTGGTTAGCTATGGCTACACCTTC. It codes for CAWNRADLVSYGYTF. The variable domain in full, completed from reference TRBV30 and TRBJ1-2, reads SQTIHQWPATLVQPVGSPLSLECTVEGTSNPNLYWYRQAAGRGLQLLFYSVGIGQISSEVPQNLSASRPQDRQFILSSKKLLLSDSGFYLCAWNRADLVSYGYTFGSGTRLTVV.

V gene TRBV19 combines with J gene TRBJ2-5; 7 bases fit TRBD2. Germline V CDR1 and CDR2: LNHDA, SQIVND (reference sequence). The length of the CDR3 is 13 residues. Germline trimming cut 5 bases from V and 5 bases from J; bases unmatched to any gene: 5. In nucleotides, the CDR3 is TGTGCCAGTAGTCCACGGGGGGTTGAGACCCAGTACTTC. Translation: CASSPRGVETQYF.

The chain couples TRBV30 to TRBJ1-5; D perhaps matches TRBD1 (5 bases). V lost 2 bases to trimming and J lost 0 bases, with 14 bases between them. The germline CDR1 and CDR2 sequences are GTSNPN and SVGIG (reference sequence). This CDR3 spans 16 amino acids. CDR3 coding DNA: TGTGCCTGGAGTAGAACAGGTTATGATAGCAATCAGCCCCAGCATTTT. It specifies CAWSRTGYDSNQPQHF. Together with reference TRBV30 and TRBJ1-5, the CDR3 gives the full variable domain: SQTIHQWPATLVQPVGSPLSLECTVEGTSNPNLYWYRQAAGRGLQLLFYSVGIGQISSEVPQNLSASRPQDRQFILSSKKLLLSDSGFYLCAWSRTGYDSNQPQHFGDGTRLSIL.

The chain combines TRBV28 with TRBJ1-2; D uncertain. Trimming took 6 bases from V and 4 from J, leaving 3 bases between them. The CDR3 runs to 10 residues. From germline, CDR1 is MDHEN and CDR2 SYDVKM. The CDR3 spells CASRRYGYTF. The CDR3 bases are TGTGCCAGCAGACGCTATGGCTACACCTTC.

There are a few counts of this clone. This chain joins TRBV9 and TRBJ1-2; D gene ambiguous. The V gene's germline CDR1 is SGDLS and CDR2 YYNGEE. The CDR3 spans 15 residues. V gave up 2 bases and J gave up 3 bases, with 14 bases separating them. CDR3 sequence reads: CASSVGRSLDYGYTF. The CDR3 DNA is TGTGCCAGCAGCGTCGGGCGGAGTCTAGACTATGGCTACACCTTC.

The chain combines TRBV5-1 with TRBJ1-4; TRBD1 is a possible D gene (6 bases). The CDR3 is 16 residues long. The germline V gene encodes CDR1 SGHRS and CDR2 YFSETQ. V gave up 1 base and J gave up 7 bases, with 17 bases separating them. CDR3 sequence reads: CASSLTGGGGGEKLFF. CDR3 nucleotide sequence: TGCGCCAGCAGCTTGACAGGAGGAGGAGGGGGTGAAAAACTGTTTTTT.

V usage is TRBV20-1 and J usage is TRBJ1-5, with 7 nucleotides matching TRBD1. Germline lookup yields CDR1 DFQATT and CDR2 SNEGSKA (reference sequence). Trimming at V came to 3 bases and at J to 2 bases, leaving 7 bases not matched to a gene. The CDR3 loop spans 15 amino acids. In nucleotides, the CDR3 is TGCAGTGCTAGTCAGACAGGGCGCGGCAATCAGCCCCAGCATTTT. This translates into CSASQTGRGNQPQHF.

The chain carries TRBV19 and TRBJ1-2, with D maybe TRBD1 (5 bases). V dropped 6 bases and J dropped 4 bases, with 9 bases sitting between them. The CDR3 covers 12 residues. Germline lookup yields CDR1 LNHDA and CDR2 SQIVND (reference sequence). In DNA, the CDR3 is TGTGCCAGTAGGGGGACGGTCTATGGCTACACCTTC. It specifies CASRGTVYGYTF.

The CDR3 sequence: CASSPRGEAYNEQFF. Here the CDR3 DNA reads TGTGCTAGTTCCCCCAGGGGAGAGGCCTACAATGAGCAGTTCTTC. The J gene is TRBJ2-1, the V gene TRBV12-5; D is perhaps TRBD1 (6 bases). Deletions cut 8 bases from V and 2 bases from J, with 16 bases between. From germline, CDR1 is LGHNT and CDR2 FRNRAP. This CDR3 is 15 amino acids long.

V is TRBV18 and J is TRBJ1-1; 9 bases agree with TRBD1. The J segment lost 3 bases and the V segment lost 4 bases, leaving 21 bases of the junction unmatched. This CDR3 spans 20 amino acids. The germline V gene has CDR1 KGHSH and CDR2 LQKENI. The DNA for the CDR3 is TGTGCCAGCTCACGCTCACCTCTACAGGGGGCGCAGGGGGTGGACACTGAAGCTTTCTTT. Amino acids: CASSRSPLQGAQGVDTEAFF.

Remarks on this clone: The same CDR3 is also encoded by other DNA sequences in this sample. The chain combines TRBV18 with TRBJ1-1; 9 bases line up with TRBD1. Germline trimming cut 4 bases from V and 3 bases from J; bases unmatched to any gene: 3. The CDR3 loop spans 14 amino acids. Germline V CDR1 and CDR2: KGHSH, LQKENI. This chain's CDR3 is CASSRRTGDTEAFF. CDR3 nucleotides: TGTGCCAGCTCACGACGGACAGGGGACACTGAAGCTTTCTTT.

The V call is TRBV12-5, the J call TRBJ1-2; D may be TRBD1 (6 bases). Per the germline V gene, CDR1 is LGHNT and CDR2 is FRNRAP. The CDR3 length is 20 residues. Trimming removed 4 bases from V and 1 base from J, with 28 bases in between. The CDR3 is CASGSSTLQRQEPFNYGYTF. For the CDR3, the DNA is TGTGCTAGTGGTTCTTCAACTCTTCAAAGACAGGAACCATTTAACTATGGCTACACCTTC.

This clone has more than one count but fewer than ten. V usage is TRBV24-1 and J usage is TRBJ1-3; D possibly corresponds to TRBD1 (5 bases). The CDR3 sequence is 13 residues long. The V end lost 3 bases, the J end lost 12 bases, and 14 bases lay between the germline ends. The germline gives CDR1 KGHDR, CDR2 SFDVKD. CDR3 nucleotides: TGTGCCACCAGTGATCGAAACGGGGGAGGCATATATTTT. It yields the protein CATSDRNGGGIYF.

This clone was picked up a small number of times. This chain joins TRBV2 and TRBJ1-2; D is uncertain. The CDR3 has 14 amino acids. Trimming removed 6 bases from V and 3 bases from J, with 14 bases in between. The V gene's germline CDR1 is SNHLY and CDR2 FYNNEI. CDR3 amino acids: CASSQGGGDYGYTF. The DNA of the CDR3 is TGTGCCAGCAGCCAAGGAGGCGGGGACTATGGCTACACCTTC.

The V call is TRBV11-2, the J call TRBJ2-7; the D is unclear. CDR3 length: 15 amino acids. CDR1 SGHAT and CDR2 FQNNGV come from the germline V gene. Trimming took off 1 base at V and 3 bases at J, with 13 bases between the two ends. The CDR3 DNA reads as TGTGCCAGCAGCTTAGGGGCGGAGCCTTACTACGAGCAGTACTTC. Protein sequence: CASSLGAEPYYEQYF.

Only one count was recorded for this clone. This rearrangement joins TRBV28 to TRBJ1-2; D might be TRBD1 (6 bases). CDR1 MDHEN and CDR2 SYDVKM come from the germline V gene. The CDR3 covers 15 residues. V was trimmed by 3 bases and J by 4 bases, leaving 15 bases between them. The CDR3 is CASSFKRGGSYGYTF. DNA for the CDR3: TGTGCCAGCAGTTTCAAAAGGGGGGGGAGCTATGGCTACACCTTC.

The chain has TRBV28 and TRBJ2-1; D is ambiguous. CDR3 length equals 12 residues. V was trimmed by 4 bases and J by 9 bases, leaving 10 bases between them. Looked up from germline, CDR1 is MDHEN and CDR2 is SYDVKM. This CDR3 reads CASSSLTREQFF. CDR3 sequence (DNA): TGTGCCAGCAGTTCCCTCACCCGTGAGCAGTTCTTC.

This clone was found a few times. The chain links TRBV19 to TRBJ2-3, with 9 bases matching TRBD2. The CDR3 sequence is 12 residues long. With 5 bases clipped from V and 9 bases from J, the junction kept 3 bases outside the gene matches. Per germline, CDR1 LNHDA and CDR2 SQIVND (reference sequence). The CDR3: CASSVAGETQYF. The CDR3 nucleotides are TGTGCCAGTAGTGTAGCGGGGGAAACGCAGTATTTT.

The V and J genes are TRBV6-2 or TRBV6-3 and TRBJ2-5; D call uncertain. The CDR3 extends over 16 amino acids. Between the trimmed V and J ends, which lost 0 bases and 0 bases, there was a span of 11 bases. The germline V gene encodes CDR1 MNHEY and CDR2 SVGEGT. DNA of the CDR3: TGTGCCAGCAGTTACTCGTGGGAACCTCACCAAGAGACCCAGTACTTC. It codes for CASSYSWEPHQETQYF.